The 21 T cell receptor beta chains in this list originate from one sample, sequenced in a study of T cells in Graves' hyperthyroidism and ophthalmopathy (dated by TCRdb to between 2018 and 2021). Library method: multiplex PCR. Reads for this sample came from an Illumina HiSeq 2000. TCR beta CDR3 regions were amplified from RNA transcripts. The first round of RT-PCR for the TCR CDR3 was performed with the HTBI primer set and the Qiagen OneStep RT-PCR kit. TCRdb passed the public sequencing reads through fastp at Q25 and MiXCR, retaining productive beta sequences. Each entry merges the rows of one CDR3 protein and shows their most common DNA and genes. Within this sample are some 560,000 distinct CDR3 sequences, with approximately 14% of them counted one time only. The ten most abundant clones make up around 6.6% of the sample. Sequenced: blood. The receptors originated from a woman in her thirties with Graves' hyperthyroidism.

The chain is built from TRBV20-1 and TRBJ2-1; 12 bases fit TRBD2. The length of the CDR3 is 15 residues. V was clipped by 4 bases and J by 3 bases; unmatched bases: 4. The germline CDR1 and CDR2 sequences are DFQATT and SNEGSKA (reference sequence). The CDR3 DNA sequence: TGCAGTGCTATGGCTAGCGGGGGGGTCTACAATGAGCAGTTCTTC. Translating it yields CSAMASGGVYNEQFF.

In this sample, this clonotype turned up many times. CDR3 bases: TGTGCCAGCAGAAAGGCAGCTAGTAACTATGGCTACACCTTC. Translated: CASRKAASNYGYTF. V usage is TRBV2 and J usage is TRBJ1-2; D ambiguous. The CDR3 runs to 14 residues. Looked up from germline, CDR1 is SNHLY and CDR2 is FYNNEI. Trimming stripped 6 bases from V and 1 base from J, with 12 bases between.

At least ten counts were recorded for this clonotype. CDR3 region: CASSPVGPGDEQYF. The DNA for the CDR3 is TGTGCCAGCTCACCGGTCGGTCCCGGGGACGAGCAGTACTTC. V and J are TRBV18 and TRBJ2-7; TRBD2 is a possible D gene (5 bases). The germline V gene has CDR1 KGHSH and CDR2 LQKENI. The CDR3 contains 14 residues. Trimming removed 3 bases from V and 5 bases from J, with 14 bases in between.

This clonotype was seen a few times. This may come from a read error, since a much larger clone is one base off. The gene calls are TRBV18 and TRBJ1-1; 8 bases are a match to TRBD1. Germline lookup yields CDR1 KGHSH and CDR2 LQKENI. This CDR3 is built from 14 residues. The CDR3 coding sequence is TGTGCCAGCTCACCGACAGGGGAGAACACTGGAGCTTTCTTT. Protein product: CASSPTGENTGAFF.

Regarding this clonotype: A much larger clonotype is one base distant, so this may be a read error. V usage is TRBV18 and J usage is TRBJ1-1, with TRBD1 matching 8 bases. J lost 2 bases, V lost 2 bases, and 4 bases had no gene match. This CDR3 comprises 15 residues. CDR1 is KGHSH, CDR2 LQKENI, per germline. CDR3 sequence: CASSPRQGSNTEAFF. CDR3 nucleotide sequence: TGTGCCAGCTCACCAAGACAGGGGTCTAACACTGAAGCTTTCTTT.

The rearrangement uses TRBV10-3 and TRBJ2-1; D is possibly TRBD2 (7 bases). Trimming stripped 2 bases from V and 7 bases from J, with 15 bases between. Germline V gene sequence: CDR1 ENHRY, CDR2 SYGVKD. CDR3 length: 15 residues. The CDR3 spells CAISEVAGARNEQFF. DNA for the CDR3: TGTGCCATCAGTGAGGTGGCGGGGGCCAGAAATGAGCAGTTCTTC.

The genes are TRBV5-4 and TRBJ2-1; 12 bases map to TRBD2. The CDR3 totals 17 residues. Germline values: CDR1 SGHNT, CDR2 YYREEE (reference sequence). The V and J ends lost 7 bases and 5 bases, in that order; junction bases with no gene match: 13. This CDR3 is CASQPGLAGQRDNEQFF. The CDR3 region has the DNA TGTGCCAGCCAGCCGGGACTAGCGGGCCAACGGGACAATGAGCAGTTCTTC.

This clonotype was found many times. The chain combines TRBV30 with TRBJ2-3; TRBD1 aligns across 8 bases. From germline, CDR1 is GTSNPN and CDR2 SVGIG (reference sequence). The CDR3 totals 16 residues. V trimming: 7 bases; J trimming: 4 bases; junction bases outside the gene matches: 16. The CDR3 loop reads CASSPKGAGGSDTQYF. The CDR3 DNA is TGTGCCTCGTCACCAAAGGGCGCAGGGGGCTCAGATACGCAGTATTTT.

This clonotype was seen many times. This sequence joins TRBV7-2 and TRBJ2-7, with 12 positions matching TRBD1. Trimming took 5 bases from V and 5 from J; bases not matched to a gene: 7. Germline V lookup: CDR1 SGHTA, CDR2 FQGNSA. There are 15 residues in the CDR3. As DNA, the CDR3 is TGTGCCAGCAGCCCCGGGACAGGGGGCGTGGACGAGCAGTACTTC. It codes for CASSPGTGGVDEQYF.

This clonotype was counted between two and nine times. J is TRBJ1-2 and V is TRBV30; 7 bases align to TRBD1. CDR1 and CDR2 from the germline V gene are GTSNPN and SVGIG (reference sequence). V lost 2 bases and J lost 3; bases outside the gene matches: 12. This CDR3 has 16 residues. Here the CDR3 DNA reads TGTGCCTGGAGTCCACCCCCGACAGGGAGGGACTATGGCTACACCTTC. This gives the protein CAWSPPPTGRDYGYTF.

This clonotype showed up just a few times. The chain joins TRBV20-1 to TRBJ1-1; 10 nucleotides match TRBD1. The trim removed 5 bases at V and 4 bases at J, leaving 4 bases unmatched. Germline V gives CDR1 DFQATT, CDR2 SNEGSKA (reference sequence). CDR3 length: 13 amino acids. The CDR3 loop is CSARQGAVTEAFF. In DNA form, the CDR3 reads TGCAGTGCTCGACAGGGGGCGGTCACTGAAGCTTTCTTT.

This chain uses TRBV3-1 with TRBJ1-1; D is uncertain. CDR1 LGHDT and CDR2 YNNKEL come from the germline V gene (reference sequence). This CDR3 contains 15 residues. With 0 bases removed from V and 4 bases from J, the gap between germline ends came to 12 bases. CDR3 protein: CASSQEWTGGTEAFF. CDR3 sequence (DNA): TGTGCCAGCAGCCAAGAATGGACCGGCGGCACTGAAGCTTTCTTT.

This clonotype was seen ten or more times. This chain uses TRBV5-1 with TRBJ1-2; tentative D call: TRBD1 (5 bases). Looked up from germline, CDR1 is SGHRS and CDR2 is YFSETQ. The CDR3 spans 13 residues. V dropped 4 bases and J dropped 7 bases, with 14 bases sitting between them. The CDR3 DNA reads as TGCGCCAGCAGCGTCGGGACGGGAGCTGGCTACACCTTC. This sequence encodes CASSVGTGAGYTF.

The chain recombines TRBV5-1 with TRBJ2-1; D may be TRBD2 (6 bases). CDR1 SGHRS and CDR2 YFSETQ come from the germline V gene. Trimming pared 1 base from V and 5 bases from J, leaving 16 bases between. The CDR3 is made up of 16 amino acids. CDR3 DNA: TGCGCCAGCAGCTTGCGCGCTACTGGCGGGGACAATGAGCAGTTCTTC. This encodes CASSLRATGGDNEQFF.

There are a few counts of this clonotype. The final CDR3 position lacks the conserved phenylalanine or tryptophan, pointing to a likely read error. The CDR3 loop is CASSYRDSGSGNTIYI. The CDR3 nucleotides read TGTGCCAGCAGTTACCGGGACAGCGGCTCTGGAAACACCATATATATT. The V gene is TRBV6-2 or TRBV6-3, the J gene TRBJ1-3; 7 positions agree with TRBD1. This CDR3 is built from 16 residues. CDR1 MNHEY and CDR2 SVGEGT come from the germline V gene. V lost 2 bases to trimming and J lost 0 bases; unmatched junction nucleotides: 4.

This clonotype showed up many times. This chain's CDR3 is CASSSPPGLGYEQYF. Here the CDR3 DNA reads TGTGCCAGCAGTTCCCCCCCGGGACTAGGCTACGAGCAGTACTTC. The rearrangement joins TRBV28 to TRBJ2-7, with 8 bases aligning to TRBD2. V lost 4 bases, J lost 3 bases, and 8 bases stayed unmatched. The germline gives CDR1 MDHEN, CDR2 SYDVKM. The CDR3 runs to 15 residues.

V is TRBV20-1 and J is TRBJ1-2; D may be TRBD1 (6 bases). Germline CDR1 reads DFQATT; CDR2 reads SNEGSKA (reference sequence). V lost 5 bases, J lost 8 bases, and 18 bases lay in between. There are 13 residues in the CDR3. The CDR3 spells CSAAGAGISGYTF. The CDR3 DNA reads as TGCAGTGCTGCAGGGGCAGGGATCTCCGGCTACACCTTC.

V usage is TRBV13 and J usage is TRBJ2-5; D not certain. Germline V CDR1 and CDR2: PRHDT, FYEKMQ (reference sequence). CDR3 size: 14 residues. The germline V and J ends were trimmed by 1 base and 0 bases, with 6 bases remaining between them. The CDR3 DNA is TGTGCCAGCAGCTTAGAGAGAGACCAAGAGACCCAGTACTTC. This gives the protein CASSLERDQETQYF.

Many counts were recorded for this clonotype. This chain joins TRBV20-1 and TRBJ2-7, with D possibly being TRBD2 (6 bases). The CDR3 has 12 residues. The ends were cut back, 3 bases at V and 7 bases at J, with 13 bases in the middle. The germline gives CDR1 DFQATT, CDR2 SNEGSKA (reference sequence). Written as DNA, the CDR3 is TGCAGTGCTAGGAAACCTAGCGTAGAGCAGTACTTC. Protein: CSARKPSVEQYF.

In its sample, this clonotype was seen many times. J is TRBJ2-3 and V is TRBV5-1; D not certain. Germline loops: CDR1 SGHRS, CDR2 YFSETQ. The V end lost 4 bases, the J end lost 0 bases, and 12 bases lay between the germline ends. The CDR3 is made up of 15 amino acids. CDR3 sequence (DNA): TGCGCCAGCAGCGTGGTACAAACTAGCACAGATACGCAGTATTTT. As protein: CASSVVQTSTDTQYF.

This clonotype was observed a few times. The chain is built from TRBV19 and TRBJ1-5; a weak D match, TRBD1 (5 bases). Germline CDR1 is LNHDA and CDR2 is SQIVND (reference sequence). This CDR3 contains 15 residues. V was clipped by 3 bases and J by 2 bases, with 11 bases between them. For the CDR3, the DNA is TGTGCCAGTAGTATTTGGGGGGAAGGCAATCAGCCCCAGCATTTT. Encoded protein: CASSIWGEGNQPQHF.